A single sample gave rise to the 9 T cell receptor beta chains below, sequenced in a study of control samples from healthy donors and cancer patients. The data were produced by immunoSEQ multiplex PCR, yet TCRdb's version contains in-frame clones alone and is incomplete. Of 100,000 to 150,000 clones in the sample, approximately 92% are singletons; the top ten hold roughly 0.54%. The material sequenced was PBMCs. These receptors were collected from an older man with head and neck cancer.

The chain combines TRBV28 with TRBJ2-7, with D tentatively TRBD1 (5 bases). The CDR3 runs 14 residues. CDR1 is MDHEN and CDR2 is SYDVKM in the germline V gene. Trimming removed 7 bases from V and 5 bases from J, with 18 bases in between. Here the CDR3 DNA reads TGTGCCAGCAATTTCGGCCAGGGTGTCAACGAGCAGTACTTC. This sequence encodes CASNFGQGVNEQYF. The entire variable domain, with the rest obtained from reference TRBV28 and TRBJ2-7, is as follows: DVKVTQSSRYLVKRTGEKVFLECVQDMDHENMFWYRQDPGLGLRLIYFSYDVKMKEKGDIPEGYSVSREKKERFSLILESASTNQTSMYLCASNFGQGVNEQYFGPGTRLTVT.

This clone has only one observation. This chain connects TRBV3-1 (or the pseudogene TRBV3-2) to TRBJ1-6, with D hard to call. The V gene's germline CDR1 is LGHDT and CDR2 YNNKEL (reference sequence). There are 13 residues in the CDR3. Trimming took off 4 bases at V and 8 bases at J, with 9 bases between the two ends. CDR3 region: CASSPTPDSPLHF. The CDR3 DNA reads TGTGCCAGCAGCCCGACGCCCGATTCACCCCTCCACTTT.

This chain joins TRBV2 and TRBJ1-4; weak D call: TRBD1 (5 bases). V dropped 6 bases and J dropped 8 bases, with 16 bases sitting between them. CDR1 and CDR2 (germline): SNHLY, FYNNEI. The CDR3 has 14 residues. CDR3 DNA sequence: TGTGCCAGCAGGCCCGGGCCCTGGGGGGAAAAACTGTTTTTT. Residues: CASRPGPWGEKLFF.

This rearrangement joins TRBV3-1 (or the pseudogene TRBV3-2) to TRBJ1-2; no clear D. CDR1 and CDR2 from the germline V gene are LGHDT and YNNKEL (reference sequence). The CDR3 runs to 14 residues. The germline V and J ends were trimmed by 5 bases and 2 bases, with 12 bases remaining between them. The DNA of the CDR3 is TGTGCCAGCAGCGAAACCGGGAGGAACTATGGCTACACCTTC. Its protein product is CASSETGRNYGYTF.

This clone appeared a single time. The CDR3 reads CASSQGTSRSTDTQYF. The CDR3 coding sequence is TGCGCCAGCAGCCAAGGGACTAGCCGAAGCACAGATACGCAGTATTTT. The V call is TRBV4-3, the J call TRBJ2-3, with TRBD2 identical over 8 bases. The V and J ends lost 1 base and 0 bases, in that order; junction bases with no gene match: 3. The V gene's germline CDR1 is LGHNA and CDR2 YSLEER. CDR3 length: 16 amino acids.

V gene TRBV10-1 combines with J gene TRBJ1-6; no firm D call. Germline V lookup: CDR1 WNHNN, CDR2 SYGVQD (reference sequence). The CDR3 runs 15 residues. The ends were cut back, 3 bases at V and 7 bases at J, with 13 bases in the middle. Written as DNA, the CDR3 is TGCGCCAGCAGTGAATCTCGGGCTGGCAATTCACCCCTCCACTTT. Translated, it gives CASSESRAGNSPLHF.

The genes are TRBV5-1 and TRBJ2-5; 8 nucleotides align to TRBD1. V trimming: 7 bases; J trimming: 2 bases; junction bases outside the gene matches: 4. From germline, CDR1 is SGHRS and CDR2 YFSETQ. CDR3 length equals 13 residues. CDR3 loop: CASARDRQETQYF. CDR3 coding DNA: TGCGCCAGCGCACGGGACAGGCAAGAGACCCAGTACTTC.

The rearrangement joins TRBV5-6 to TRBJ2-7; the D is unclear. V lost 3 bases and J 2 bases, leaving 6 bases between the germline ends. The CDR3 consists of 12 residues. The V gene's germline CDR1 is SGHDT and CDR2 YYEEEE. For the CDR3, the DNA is TGTGCCAGCAGCTACAGTACCTACGAGCAGTACTTC. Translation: CASSYSTYEQYF.

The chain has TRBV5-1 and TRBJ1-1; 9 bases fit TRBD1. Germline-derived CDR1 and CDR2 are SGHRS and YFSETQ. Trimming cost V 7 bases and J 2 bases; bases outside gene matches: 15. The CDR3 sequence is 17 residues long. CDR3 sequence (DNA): TGCGCCAGCCGAAAAATGGGGACAGGGTCTATAAACACTGAAGCTTTCTTT. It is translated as CASRKMGTGSINTEAFF.